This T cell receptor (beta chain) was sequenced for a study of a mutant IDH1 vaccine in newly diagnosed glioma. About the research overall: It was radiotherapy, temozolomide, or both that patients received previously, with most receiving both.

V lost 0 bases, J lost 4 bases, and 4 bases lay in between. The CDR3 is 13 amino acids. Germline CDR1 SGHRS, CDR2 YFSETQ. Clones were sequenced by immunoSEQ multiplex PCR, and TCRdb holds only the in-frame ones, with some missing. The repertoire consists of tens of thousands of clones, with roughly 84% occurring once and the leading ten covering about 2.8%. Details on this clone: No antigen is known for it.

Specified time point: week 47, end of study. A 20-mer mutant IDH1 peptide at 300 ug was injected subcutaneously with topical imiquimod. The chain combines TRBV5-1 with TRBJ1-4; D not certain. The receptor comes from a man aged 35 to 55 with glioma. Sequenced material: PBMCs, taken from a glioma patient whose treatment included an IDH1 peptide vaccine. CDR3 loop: CASSLDLNEKLFF. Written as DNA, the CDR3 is TGCGCCAGCAGCTTGGATCTTAATGAAAAACTGTTTTTT.